This T cell receptor (beta chain) was captured in a study of cytomegalovirus exposure and HLA in healthy donors. PCR amplification relied on 60 Vbeta primers (plus 13 Jbeta primers). Sequenced by immunoSEQ multiplex PCR; TCRdb stores in-frame clones only, minus some. The sample has more than 140,000 clones, almost 85% seen once; the top ten hold about 5%. The CDR3 spans 16 residues. Looked up from germline, CDR1 is SGHRS and CDR2 is YFSETQ. V was shortened by 4 bases and J by 1 base, with 16 bases between the two germline ends. This TCR was sampled from a man younger than 45 in good health and CMV-seropositive. The source material was PBMCs. The J gene is TRBJ2-3, the V gene TRBV5-1; the D is unclear. The CDR3 here is CASSTSTYLRTDTQYF. In DNA, the CDR3 is TGCGCCAGCAGCACGTCCACTTACCTTCGCACAGATACGCAGTATTTT.